This TCR beta chain was sequenced in a study of T cell changes during pregnancy in multiple sclerosis. CDR3 size: 16 residues. V lost 3 bases and J lost 0; bases outside the gene matches: 9. From germline, CDR1 is SGHRS and CDR2 YFSETQ. Data came from immunoSEQ multiplex PCR; TCRdb stores just in-frame clones and leaves some out. The data show 100,000 or so clones, roughly nine tenths seen once. The clonotype comes from a female donor with multiple sclerosis, enrolled in a pregnancy study. This rearrangement joins TRBV5-1 to TRBJ2-7; 7 bases fit TRBD2. Here the sequenced sample was peripheral blood, taken in the second trimester of pregnancy. CDR3 in amino acids: CASSSGYRDYSYEQYF. The CDR3, as DNA: TGCGCCAGCAGCTCAGGGTACCGGGACTACTCCTACGAGCAGTACTTC.